The 15 T cell receptor beta chains listed next were all sequenced from one sample in a study of vaccination and CD4 T cells after COVID-19. TCRdb independently ran MiXCR on the PCR reads; one entry per CDR3 protein. The sample has just over 35,000 distinct CDR3 sequences; more than 35% are singletons. The time point here: late sampling 161 to 241 days after vaccination in a few convalescent patients. Source: CD4+ T cells from blood, taken about 7 months after SARS-CoV-2 vaccination. Source of these receptors: a human donor who had recovered from COVID-19.

Only one count was recorded for this clonotype. The chain recombines TRBV29-1 with TRBJ2-3; 9 nucleotides align to TRBD1. The CDR3 length is 15 residues. Germline CDR1 and CDR2: SQVTM and ANQGSEA. The J segment lost 3 bases and the V segment lost 3 bases, leaving 7 bases of the junction unmatched. CDR3 bases: TGCAGCGTTGACTTAACAGGGGGCGGGACAGATACGCAGTATTTT. It translates to CSVDLTGGGTDTQYF.

In its sample, this clonotype was seen a few times. The chain recombines TRBV27 with TRBJ2-1; D unresolved. V was trimmed by 2 bases and J by 10 bases, leaving 6 bases between them. This CDR3 region has 11 residues. Germline values: CDR1 MNHEY, CDR2 SMNVEV (reference sequence). The CDR3 sequence: CASSLLGEQFF. CDR3 DNA: TGTGCCAGCAGTTTACTTGGGGAGCAGTTCTTC.

CDR3 protein: CAIGTGEFNEQFF. The DNA of the CDR3 is TGTGCCATTGGTACAGGGGAATTCAATGAGCAGTTCTTC. The gene calls are TRBV19 and TRBJ2-1; 7 positions match TRBD1. The CDR3 spans 13 residues. The germline CDR1 and CDR2 sequences are LNHDA and SQIVND (reference sequence). Trimming cost V 10 bases and J 6 bases; bases outside gene matches: 9.

This clonotype rates as medium-sized. This chain joins TRBV20-1 and TRBJ1-2; weak D call: TRBD1 (5 bases). This CDR3 is 11 amino acids long. Per germline, CDR1 DFQATT and CDR2 SNEGSKA (reference sequence). Deletions cut 7 bases from V and 3 bases from J, with 9 bases between. Here the CDR3 DNA reads TGCAGTGAGCCGGGGGACTATGGCTACACCTTC. Translation gives CSEPGDYGYTF.

This rearrangement joins TRBV6-8 to TRBJ2-7; 10 nucleotides line up with TRBD2. V was clipped by 2 bases and J by 0 bases; unmatched bases: 13. The germline CDR1 and CDR2 sequences are MNHGY and SAAAGT. The CDR3 runs to 19 residues. CDR3 in amino acids: CASSYTSSGRKEYSYEQYF. CDR3 bases: TGTGCCAGCAGTTACACGTCTAGCGGGAGAAAGGAATACTCCTACGAGCAGTACTTC.

V usage is TRBV28 and J usage is TRBJ2-2; 10 bases are shared with TRBD2. V was pared by 5 bases and J by 5 bases, with 8 bases of the junction left unmatched. Germline CDR1 is MDHEN and CDR2 is SYDVKM. The CDR3 runs to 16 residues. The CDR3 bases are TGTGCCAGCAGTCTGTCCGCTAGCGGGAGTACCGGGGAGCTGTTTTTT. Protein sequence: CASSLSASGSTGELFF.

V gene TRBV6-1 combines with J gene TRBJ2-6; the match to TRBD1 covers 8 bases. The CDR3 is 17 residues long. Per the germline V gene, CDR1 is MNHNS and CDR2 is SASEGT. Losses at the gene ends were 3 bases for V and 1 base for J; bases not matched to a gene: 5. CDR3 in DNA: TGTGCCAGCAGTGAGAGGACAGGGCTGTCTGGGGCCAACGTCCTGACTTTC. This sequence encodes CASSERTGLSGANVLTF.

The chain carries TRBV6-1 and TRBJ2-5; 15 nucleotides align to TRBD2. Germline loops: CDR1 MNHNS, CDR2 SASEGT. This CDR3 has 16 residues. With V trimmed by 7 bases and J by 3 bases, 6 bases remained unmatched. CDR3 region: CASIGWTSGREETQYF. The CDR3 DNA reads as TGTGCCAGCATCGGATGGACTAGCGGGAGGGAAGAGACCCAGTACTTC.

The J gene is TRBJ2-1, the V gene TRBV7-3, with D perhaps being TRBD1 or TRBD2 (6 bases each). Trimming left V 5 bases short and J 8 bases short, with 19 bases between. CDR1 and CDR2 (germline): SGHTA, FQGTGA. CDR3 length equals 15 residues. CDR3 DNA: TGTGCCAGCAGCCCAACGCGGGGCAGGGGCGATGAGCAGTTCTTC. It encodes CASSPTRGRGDEQFF.

The chain links TRBV11-1 to TRBJ1-2; D remains ambiguous. CDR1 SGHAT and CDR2 FQDESV come from the germline V gene (reference sequence). V was cut by 5 bases and J by 0 bases, with 19 bases left in between. The CDR3 consists of 17 residues. CDR3 nucleotides: TGTGCCAGCAGCCGACGGGTTGTTGAAACACCTAACTATGGCTACACCTTC. Its protein product is CASSRRVVETPNYGYTF. Filled out from reference TRBV11-1 and TRBJ1-2, the complete variable domain reads EAEVAQSPRYKITEKSQAVAFWCDPISGHATLYWYRQILGQGPELLVQFQDESVVDDSQLPKDRFSAERLKGVDSTLKIQPAELGDSAMYLCASSRRVVETPNYGYTFGSGTRLTVV.

The V gene is TRBV6-1, the J gene TRBJ2-7; TRBD1 matches 9 bases. The CDR3 is made up of 14 amino acids. Germline V gene data show CDR1 as MNHNS and CDR2 as SASEGT. V shed 7 bases, J shed 6 bases, and the junction held 10 bases outside the gene matches. CDR3 residues: CASTLPDRGGEQYF. In DNA form, the CDR3 reads TGTGCCAGCACCCTACCGGACAGGGGAGGCGAGCAGTACTTC.

The V call is TRBV11-3, the J call TRBJ2-7; 11 bases line up with TRBD2. V lost 6 bases, J lost 6 bases, and 4 bases stayed unmatched. CDR3 length: 13 residues. CDR1 is SGHNT and CDR2 is YENEEA in the germline V gene. The CDR3 DNA is TGTGCCAGCAGTGGGACTAGCGGACTCGAGCAGTACTTC. It is translated as CASSGTSGLEQYF.

The chain couples TRBV30 to TRBJ1-6; D uncertain. Trimming took off 5 bases at V and 4 bases at J, with 12 bases between the two ends. Germline V CDR1 and CDR2: GTSNPN, SVGIG (reference sequence). This CDR3 comprises 14 residues. The CDR3 sequence is CAWAISRYNSPLHF. The CDR3 nucleotides are TGTGCCTGGGCCATCTCCAGGTATAATTCACCCCTCCACTTT.

This clonotype was counted only a few times. This chain's CDR3 is CASCPSSYEQYF. As DNA, the CDR3 is TGTGCCAGCTGCCCCTCATCCTACGAGCAGTACTTC. The chain uses TRBV6-1 and TRBJ2-7; no firm D call. Trimming stripped 8 bases from V and 1 base from J, with 9 bases between. CDR1 MNHNS and CDR2 SASEGT come from the germline V gene. The CDR3 extends over 12 amino acids.

The chain combines TRBV7-9 with TRBJ1-2, with D perhaps matching TRBD1 (5 bases). Trimming removed 3 bases at V and 0 bases at J, with 14 bases between. The length of the CDR3 is 16 residues. Per germline, CDR1 SEHNR and CDR2 FQNEAQ (reference sequence). The CDR3 region has the DNA TGTGCCAGCAGCTTTCGCCAGGGTGGTACTAACTATGGCTACACCTTC. Its translation: CASSFRQGGTNYGYTF.